This T cell receptor beta chain was captured by sequencing in a study of glioma-infiltrating T cells. Study observations and caveats: Tissue-blood divergence was below expectation in non-neoplastic patients, above in gliomas.

In its sample, this clonotype was seen many times. Its antigen is undetermined. The CDR3 spans 13 residues. From germline, CDR1 is DFQATT and CDR2 SNEGSKA (reference sequence). The trim removed 3 bases at V and 3 bases at J, leaving 4 bases unmatched. Amplification of TCR alpha and beta CDR3 regions from RNA used iRepertoire nested multiplex PCR. TCRdb passed the multiplex PCR reads through MiXCR, listing each CDR3 protein once. The table has about 130,000 distinct CDR3 sequences, around a quarter seen once; the top ten hold over 25%. The origin of this receptor is a human donor with low-grade glioma or glioblastoma, undergoing nonglioma brain surgery, or in good health (not recorded which). The rearrangement joins TRBV20-1 to TRBJ1-2; 7 bases align to TRBD1. The sample comprised glioma tissue, nonneoplastic brain tissue, or PBMCs (not recorded which). The CDR3 spells CSARGRGHYGYTF. CDR3 nucleotide sequence: TGCAGTGCTAGGGGGAGGGGGCACTATGGCTACACCTTC.